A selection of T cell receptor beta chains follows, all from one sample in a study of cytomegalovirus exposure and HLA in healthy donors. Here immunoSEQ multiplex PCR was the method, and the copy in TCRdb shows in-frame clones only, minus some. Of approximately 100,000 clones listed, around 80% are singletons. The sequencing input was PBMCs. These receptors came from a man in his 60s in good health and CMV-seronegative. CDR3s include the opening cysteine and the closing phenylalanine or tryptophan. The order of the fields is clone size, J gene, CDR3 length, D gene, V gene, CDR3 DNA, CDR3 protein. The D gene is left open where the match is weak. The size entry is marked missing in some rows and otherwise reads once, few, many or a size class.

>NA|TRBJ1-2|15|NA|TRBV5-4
TGTGCCAGCAGCTTGGCAGGGTTTCGAGTCAATGGCTACACCTTC
CASSLAGFRVNGYTF
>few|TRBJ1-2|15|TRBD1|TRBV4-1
TGCGCCAGCAGCCAGGCGCTGGACAGGGAGCATGGCTACACCTTC
CASSQALDREHGYTF
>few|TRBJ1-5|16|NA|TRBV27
TGTGCCAGCAGTTTATCCTACAGGGATAGCAATCAGCCCCAGCATTTT
CASSLSYRDSNQPQHF
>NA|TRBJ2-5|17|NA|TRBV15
TGTGCCACCAGCAGTGCCCCCCGGAGGGTTGGACAAGAGACCCAGTACTTC
CATSSAPRRVGQETQYF
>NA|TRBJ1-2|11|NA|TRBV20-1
TGCAGTGCCGTCCTACTTTATGGCTACACCTTC
CSAVLLYGYTF
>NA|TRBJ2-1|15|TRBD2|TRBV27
TGTGCCAGCAGTTTACTAGCGGGGCATTACAATGAGCAGTTCTTC
CASSLLAGHYNEQFF
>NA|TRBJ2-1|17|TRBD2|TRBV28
TGTGCCAGCAGTTTATTCGATACTAGCGGGGGGGTGGGTGAGCAGTTCTTC
CASSLFDTSGGVGEQFF
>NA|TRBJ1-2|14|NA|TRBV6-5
TGTGCCAGCAGTCCCCGTGCGGCCCTTCGCGGCTACACCTTC
CASSPRAALRGYTF
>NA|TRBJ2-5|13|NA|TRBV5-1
TGCGCCAGCAGAGAGCGGTTAGTAGAGACCCAGTACTTC
CASRERLVETQYF
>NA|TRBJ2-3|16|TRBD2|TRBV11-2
TGTGCCAGCAGCTTCACTAGCGGGGGGCAGAAAGATACGCAGTATTTT
CASSFTSGGQKDTQYF
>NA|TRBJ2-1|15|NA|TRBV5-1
TGCGCCAGCAGCTTGGGCCAGGTCTCCTACAATGAGCAGTTCTTC
CASSLGQVSYNEQFF
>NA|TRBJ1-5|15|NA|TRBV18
TGTGCCAGCTCCCCCGGGGGACCCCGCAATCAGCCCCAGCATTTT
CASSPGGPRNQPQHF
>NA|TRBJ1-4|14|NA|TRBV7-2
TGTGCCAGCAGCCGTACGCTGCGTAATGAAAAACTGTTTTTT
CASSRTLRNEKLFF
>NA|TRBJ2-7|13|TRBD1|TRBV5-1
TGCGCCAGCAACGGACAGGAAACCTACGAGCAGTACTTC
CASNGQETYEQYF
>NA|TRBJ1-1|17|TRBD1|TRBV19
TGTGCCAGTAGTGTCCCCGGAAGGGGGCAAATTAACACTGAAGCTTTCTTT
CASSVPGRGQINTEAFF
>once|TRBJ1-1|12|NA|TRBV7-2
TGTGCCATAGACAGGACGAACACTGAAGCTTTCTTT
CAIDRTNTEAFF
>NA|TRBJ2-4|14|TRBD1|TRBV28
TGTGCCAGCAGTTTGCAGACAGGGCCCGAAGGACTGTACTTC
CASSLQTGPEGLYF
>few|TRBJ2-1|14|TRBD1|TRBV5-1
TGCGCCAGCAGCCCTGGACAGGAGTACAATGAGCAGTTCTTC
CASSPGQEYNEQFF
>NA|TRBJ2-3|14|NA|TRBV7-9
TGTGCCAGCAGCCAAATGCAGGGCACAGATACGCAGTATTTT
CASSQMQGTDTQYF
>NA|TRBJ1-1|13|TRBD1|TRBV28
TGTGCCAGCAGTCCCCGGACAGGGTTAAAAGCTTTCTTT
CASSPRTGLKAFF
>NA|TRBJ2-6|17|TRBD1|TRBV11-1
TGTGCCAGCAGCGCCCTGACAGGGGCGGGAGGGGCCAACGTCCTGACTTTC
CASSALTGAGGANVLTF
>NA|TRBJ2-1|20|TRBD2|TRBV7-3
TGTGCCAGCAGCTTAGGGGACCGGACTAGCGGGGGGCGATTATACAATGAGCAGTTCTTC
CASSLGDRTSGGRLYNEQFF
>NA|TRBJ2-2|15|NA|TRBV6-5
TGTGCCAGCAGATTCGGGAGCTCGGACACCGGGGAGCTGTTTTTT
CASRFGSSDTGELFF
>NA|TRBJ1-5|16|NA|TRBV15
TGTGCCACCAGTATTACAACGGGGGGGTACAATCAGCCCCAGCATTTT
CATSITTGGYNQPQHF
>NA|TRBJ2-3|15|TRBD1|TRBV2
TGTGCCAGCAGTGGGGACAGGGCGGGGGCAGATACGCAGTATTTT
CASSGDRAGADTQYF
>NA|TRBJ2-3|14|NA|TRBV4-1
TGCGCCAGCAGCCAAGATCGGGGCACAGATACGCAGTATTTT
CASSQDRGTDTQYF
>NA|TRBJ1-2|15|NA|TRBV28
TGTGCCAGCAGTTCTTTACCAACCGTAGAATATGGCTACACCTTC
CASSSLPTVEYGYTF
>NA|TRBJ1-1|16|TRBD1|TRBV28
TGTGCCAGCAGTTCGGTAGGGGACAGGGTTTCGTCTGAAGCTTTCTTT
CASSSVGDRVSSEAFF
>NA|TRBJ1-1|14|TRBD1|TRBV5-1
TGCGCCAGCAGCTTCCAGGGGGCTGTGGCTGAAGCTTTCTTT
CASSFQGAVAEAFF
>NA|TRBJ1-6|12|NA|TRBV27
TGTGCCACGCAGACTGCTAATTCACCCCTCCACTTT
CATQTANSPLHF
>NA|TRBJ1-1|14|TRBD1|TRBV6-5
TGTGCCAGCAGTTATTTCGACAGGGCCGCTGAAGCTTTCTTT
CASSYFDRAAEAFF
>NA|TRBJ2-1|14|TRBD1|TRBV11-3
TGTGCCAGCAGCTCGGGACAGGGTAGAAATGAGCAGTTCTTC
CASSSGQGRNEQFF